Listed here is a single T cell receptor (beta chain). Its specificity is not known. This sample was included in a study of radiation and T cells in renal cell carcinoma. The CDR3 runs to 14 residues. Trimming left V 2 bases short and J 6 bases short, with 13 bases between. Germline assignment: CDR1 SGHTA and CDR2 FQGTGA. The repertoire was sequenced with immunoSEQ multiplex PCR; TCRdb's copy has only in-frame clones and lacks some. The sample has 100,000 to 150,000 clones, approximately 78% seen once; the top ten hold approximately 3%. Indicated time point: baseline pretreatment blood. Treatment given: 15 Gy SBRT to primary tumor, nephrectomy 4 weeks later. Whole-study findings and limits: No pretreatment tumor biopsies were available for baseline clonotypes.

Material: blood, obtained from a patient whose treatment included radiotherapy and nephrectomy. The V gene is TRBV7-3, the J gene TRBJ1-1, with D possibly TRBD1 on 6 matching bases. This TCR was recovered from a woman aged 60-75 years with renal cell carcinoma. DNA of the CDR3: TGTGCCAGCAGCTTAGATGCCAGGGGCCCTGAAGCTTTCTTT. This translates into CASSLDARGPEAFF.